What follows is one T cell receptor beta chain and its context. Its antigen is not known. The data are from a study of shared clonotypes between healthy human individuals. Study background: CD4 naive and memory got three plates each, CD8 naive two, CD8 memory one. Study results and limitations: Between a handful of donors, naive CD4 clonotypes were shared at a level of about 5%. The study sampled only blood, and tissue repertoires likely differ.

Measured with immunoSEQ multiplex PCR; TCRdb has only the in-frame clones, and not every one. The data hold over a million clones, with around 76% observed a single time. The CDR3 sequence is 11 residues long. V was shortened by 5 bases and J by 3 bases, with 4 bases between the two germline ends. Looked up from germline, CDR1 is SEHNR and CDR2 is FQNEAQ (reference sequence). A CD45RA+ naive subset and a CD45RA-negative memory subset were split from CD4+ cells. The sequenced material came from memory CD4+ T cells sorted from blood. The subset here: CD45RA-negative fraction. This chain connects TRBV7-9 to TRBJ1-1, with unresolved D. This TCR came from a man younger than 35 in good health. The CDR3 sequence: CASSPYTEAFF. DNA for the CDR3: TGTGCCAGCAGCCCCTACACTGAAGCTTTCTTT.